A single sample is the source of the 16 T cell receptor beta chains below, sequenced in a study of blood T cell repertoires in COVID-19. Profiling relied on immunoSEQ multiplex PCR, and the TCRdb table lists in-frame clones only, not all of them. The data show 65,000 to 95,000 clones, approximately 90% seen once. The sample was peripheral blood. The receptors originated from a man between 50 and 59 years old with COVID-19, enrolled during active disease.

J is TRBJ2-1 and V is TRBV7-9, with TRBD2 identical over 9 bases. Germline V gives CDR1 SEHNR, CDR2 FQNEAQ (reference sequence). J lost 5 bases, V lost 6 bases, and 11 bases had no gene match. This CDR3 region has 16 residues. The CDR3 reads CASRGRLAETNNEQFF. The CDR3 DNA reads as TGTGCCAGCAGGGGGCGACTAGCGGAGACAAACAATGAGCAGTTCTTC.

This sequence joins TRBV2 and TRBJ2-1; no definite D call. V dropped 4 bases and J dropped 4 bases, with 11 bases sitting between them. Looked up from germline, CDR1 is SNHLY and CDR2 is FYNNEI. This CDR3 comprises 14 residues. The CDR3 DNA follows: TGTGCCAGCAGTGGTGATGCGGATTACAATGAGCAGTTCTTC. This codes for CASSGDADYNEQFF.

This chain links TRBV6-5 with TRBJ2-1; 8 bases fit TRBD2. The trim removed 6 bases at V and 8 bases at J, leaving 12 bases unmatched. The V gene's germline CDR1 is MNHEY and CDR2 SVGAGI. The CDR3 totals 15 residues. CDR3 sequence (DNA): TGTGCCAGCAGCCTAACTAGCGGAGGGCGGGATGAGCAGTTCTTC. This translates into CASSLTSGGRDEQFF.

The chain links TRBV25-1 to TRBJ2-2; 8 positions agree with TRBD1. From germline, CDR1 is MGHDK and CDR2 SYGVNS. The V gene end was trimmed by 8 bases and the J gene end by 1 base; junction bases not matched to a gene: 6. This CDR3 is built from 15 residues. CDR3 bases: TGTGCCAGCGTCGAGACAGGGGTGAACACCGGGGAGCTGTTTTTT. It translates to CASVETGVNTGELFF.

V gene TRBV28 combines with J gene TRBJ2-1, with 7 positions matching TRBD2. The CDR3 is 15 amino acids. Losses at the gene ends were 3 bases for V and 4 bases for J; bases not matched to a gene: 6. Germline CDR1 MDHEN, CDR2 SYDVKM. The CDR3 bases are TGTGCCAGCAGTTTCGCCAGCGGGGTTTACAATGAGCAGTTCTTC. Translation: CASSFASGVYNEQFF. The complete variable domain, with remaining parts taken from reference TRBV28 and TRBJ2-1, reads DVKVTQSSRYLVKRTGEKVFLECVQDMDHENMFWYRQDPGLGLRLIYFSYDVKMKEKGDIPEGYSVSREKKERFSLILESASTNQTSMYLCASSFASGVYNEQFFGPGTRLTVL.

This clone was seen a single time. The V gene is TRBV12-3 or TRBV12-4, the J gene TRBJ2-2, with D hard to call. The CDR3 loop spans 13 amino acids. The V gene lost 5 bases and the J gene lost 4 bases, with 8 bases spanning the gap. The CDR3 here is CASSPQSTGELFF. DNA of the CDR3: TGTGCCAGCAGTCCTCAGTCCACCGGGGAGCTGTTTTTT.

The V call is TRBV18, the J call TRBJ2-2; 11 bases align to TRBD2. V was pared by 1 base and J by 1 base, with 2 bases of the junction left unmatched. The CDR3 covers 17 residues. Germline V lookup: CDR1 KGHSH, CDR2 LQKENI. The CDR3 sequence: CASSPLGTSGNTGELFF. The DNA for the CDR3 is TGTGCCAGCTCACCACTTGGGACTAGCGGGAACACCGGGGAGCTGTTTTTT.

The chain couples TRBV15 to TRBJ1-2; D gene ambiguous. The V end lost 4 bases, the J end lost 5 bases, and 17 bases lay between the germline ends. Germline V lookup: CDR1 LNHNV, CDR2 YYDKDF (reference sequence). The CDR3 runs to 15 residues. CDR3 protein: CATSTAGRAAYGYTF. DNA of the CDR3: TGTGCCACCAGCACCGCGGGTAGGGCGGCATATGGCTACACCTTC.

Comments on this clone: Other DNA sequences in the same sample also yield this CDR3. This sequence joins TRBV6-2 or TRBV6-3 and TRBJ1-6, with D unclear. This CDR3 is built from 12 residues. CDR1 and CDR2 (germline): MNHEY, SVGEGT. The germline V and J ends were trimmed by 2 bases and 7 bases, with 3 bases remaining between them. CDR3 in DNA: TGTGCCAGCAGTTACCAGAATTCACCCCTCCACTTT. Protein sequence: CASSYQNSPLHF.

This rearrangement joins TRBV28 to TRBJ1-1; D is uncertain. V shed 5 bases and J shed 2 bases, with 3 bases lying between them. Germline assignment: CDR1 MDHEN and CDR2 SYDVKM. The CDR3 sequence is 11 residues long. Here the CDR3 reads CASSTNTEAFF. CDR3 DNA sequence: TGTGCCAGCAGTACAAACACTGAAGCTTTCTTT.

In DNA form, the CDR3 reads TGTGCCAGTAGTAGATACCGGGGTCCCTCCTCTGGAAACACCATATATTTT. Residues: CASSRYRGPSSGNTIYF. The V gene is TRBV19, the J gene TRBJ1-3, with D unclear. Per germline, CDR1 LNHDA and CDR2 SQIVND (reference sequence). CDR3 length: 17 amino acids. Deletions cut 4 bases from V and 0 bases from J, with 16 bases between.

The chain carries TRBV7-6 and TRBJ2-5; D call uncertain. V gave up 1 base and J gave up 1 base, with 7 bases separating them. CDR3 length: 14 residues. CDR1 is SGHVS and CDR2 is FNYEAQ in the germline V gene. CDR3: CASSLDTGQETQYF. The CDR3 nucleotides read TGTGCCAGCAGCTTAGATACGGGCCAAGAGACCCAGTACTTC.

This chain joins TRBV5-6 and TRBJ2-7; tentatively, D is TRBD1 (6 bases). V was trimmed by 2 bases and J by 0 bases, leaving 15 bases between them. CDR1 is SGHDT, CDR2 YYEEEE, per germline. The CDR3 sequence is 16 residues long. The CDR3 reads CASSLKRTDSSYEQYV. The CDR3, as DNA: TGTGCCAGCAGCTTAAAGCGGACGGACAGCTCCTACGAGCAGTACGTC.

The chain is built from TRBV27 and TRBJ1-5, with TRBD1 matching 9 bases. The CDR3 runs 13 residues. Unmatched junction bases numbered 4, after V lost 6 bases and J lost 7 bases. From germline, CDR1 is MNHEY and CDR2 SMNVEV (reference sequence). The CDR3 reads CASSRTGEQPQHF. CDR3 nucleotide sequence: TGTGCCAGCAGCCGGACAGGGGAGCAGCCCCAGCATTTT.

The gene calls are TRBV28 and TRBJ1-5, with TRBD1 matching 10 bases. Germline assignment: CDR1 MDHEN and CDR2 SYDVKM. The CDR3 is 16 amino acids. Losses at the gene ends were 5 bases for V and 7 bases for J; bases not matched to a gene: 11. The CDR3 here is CASSPPGQGRRQPQHF. The CDR3 DNA follows: TGTGCCAGCAGTCCCCCGGGACAGGGGCGTCGACAGCCCCAGCATTTT.

This clone was seen more than once but under ten times. The chain has TRBV27 and TRBJ1-1; D is perhaps TRBD1 (6 bases). Trimming took off 5 bases at V and 1 base at J, with 8 bases between the two ends. The CDR3 sequence is 13 residues long. Germline-derived CDR1 and CDR2 are MNHEY and SMNVEV (reference sequence). CDR3 DNA sequence: TGTGCCAGCAGTGCGGGGGCGAACACTGAAGCTTTCTTT. Translation: CASSAGANTEAFF.